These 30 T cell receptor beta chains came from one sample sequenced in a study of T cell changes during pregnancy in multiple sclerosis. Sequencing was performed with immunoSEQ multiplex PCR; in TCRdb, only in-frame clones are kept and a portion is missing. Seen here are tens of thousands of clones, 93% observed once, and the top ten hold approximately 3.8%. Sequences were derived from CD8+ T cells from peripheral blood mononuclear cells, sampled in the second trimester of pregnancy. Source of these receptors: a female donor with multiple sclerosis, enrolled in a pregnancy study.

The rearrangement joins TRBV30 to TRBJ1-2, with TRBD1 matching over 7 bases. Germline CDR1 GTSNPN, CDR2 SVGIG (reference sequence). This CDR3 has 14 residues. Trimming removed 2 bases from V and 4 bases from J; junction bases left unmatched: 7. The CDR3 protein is CAWSLSGTVYGYTF. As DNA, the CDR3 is TGTGCCTGGAGTTTATCCGGGACAGTCTATGGCTACACCTTC.

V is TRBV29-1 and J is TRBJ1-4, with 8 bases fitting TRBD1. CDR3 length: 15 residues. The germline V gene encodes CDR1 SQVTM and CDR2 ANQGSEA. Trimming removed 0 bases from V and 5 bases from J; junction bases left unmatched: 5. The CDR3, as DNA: TGCAGCGTTGAAGACCCGGGACAGGCGAATGAAAAACTGTTTTTT. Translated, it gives CSVEDPGQANEKLFF.

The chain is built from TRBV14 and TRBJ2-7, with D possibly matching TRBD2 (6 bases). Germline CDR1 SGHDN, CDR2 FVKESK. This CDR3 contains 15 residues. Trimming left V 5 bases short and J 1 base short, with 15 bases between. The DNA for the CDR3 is TGTGCCAGCAGCAAATACGGGGGAAGGTCCTACGAGCAGTACTTC. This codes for CASSKYGGRSYEQYF. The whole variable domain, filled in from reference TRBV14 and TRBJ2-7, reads EAGVTQFPSHSVIEKGQTVTLRCDPISGHDNLYWYRRVMGKEIKFLLHFVKESKQDESGMPNNRFLAERTGGTYSTLKVQPAELEDSGVYFCASSKYGGRSYEQYFGPGTRLTVT.

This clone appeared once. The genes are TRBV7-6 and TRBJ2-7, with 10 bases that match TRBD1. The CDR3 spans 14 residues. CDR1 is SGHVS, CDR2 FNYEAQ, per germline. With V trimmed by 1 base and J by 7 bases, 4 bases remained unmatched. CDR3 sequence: CASSLGTGGKEQYF. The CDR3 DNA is TGTGCCAGCAGCTTAGGGACAGGGGGGAAGGAGCAGTACTTC. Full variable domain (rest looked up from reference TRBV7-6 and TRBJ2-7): GAGVSQSPRYKVTKRGQDVALRCDPISGHVSLYWYRQALGQGPEFLTYFNYEAQQDKSGLPNDRFSAERPEGSISTLTIQRTEQRDSAMYRCASSLGTGGKEQYFGPGTRLTVT.

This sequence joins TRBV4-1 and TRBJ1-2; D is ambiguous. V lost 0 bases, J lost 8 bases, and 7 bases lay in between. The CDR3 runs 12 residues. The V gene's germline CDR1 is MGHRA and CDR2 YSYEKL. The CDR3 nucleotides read TGCGCCAGCAGCCAAGATCTTTCCGGCTACACCTTC. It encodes CASSQDLSGYTF.

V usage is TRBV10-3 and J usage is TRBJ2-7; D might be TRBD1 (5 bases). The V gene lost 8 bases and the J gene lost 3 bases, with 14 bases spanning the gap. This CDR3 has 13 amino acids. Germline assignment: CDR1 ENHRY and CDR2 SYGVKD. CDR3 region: CAIGTQQVYEQYF. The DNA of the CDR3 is TGTGCCATCGGAACCCAACAGGTCTACGAGCAGTACTTC.

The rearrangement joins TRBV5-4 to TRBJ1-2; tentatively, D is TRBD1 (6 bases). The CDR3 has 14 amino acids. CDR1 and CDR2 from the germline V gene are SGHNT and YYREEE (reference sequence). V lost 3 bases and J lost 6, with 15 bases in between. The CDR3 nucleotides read TGTGCCAGCAGCTGGGGGGGGGCGGGCGATGGCTACACCTTC. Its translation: CASSWGGAGDGYTF.

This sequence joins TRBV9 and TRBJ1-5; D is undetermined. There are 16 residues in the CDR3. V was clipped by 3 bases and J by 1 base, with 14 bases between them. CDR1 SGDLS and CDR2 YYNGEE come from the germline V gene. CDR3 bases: TGTGCCAGCAGCGCAGACGGGGTATTAAGCAATCAGCCCCAGCATTTT. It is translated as CASSADGVLSNQPQHF.

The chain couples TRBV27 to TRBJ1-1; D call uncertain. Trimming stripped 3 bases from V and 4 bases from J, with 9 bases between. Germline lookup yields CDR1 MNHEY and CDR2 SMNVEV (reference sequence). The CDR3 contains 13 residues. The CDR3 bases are TGTGCCAGCAGTTTGGGCCACCGCACTGAAGCTTTCTTT. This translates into CASSLGHRTEAFF.

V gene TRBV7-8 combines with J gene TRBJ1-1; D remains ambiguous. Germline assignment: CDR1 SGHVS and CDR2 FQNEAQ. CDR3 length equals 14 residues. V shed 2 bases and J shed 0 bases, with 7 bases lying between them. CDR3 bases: TGTGCCAGCAGCTTAAAGCTTATGAACACTGAAGCTTTCTTT. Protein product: CASSLKLMNTEAFF.

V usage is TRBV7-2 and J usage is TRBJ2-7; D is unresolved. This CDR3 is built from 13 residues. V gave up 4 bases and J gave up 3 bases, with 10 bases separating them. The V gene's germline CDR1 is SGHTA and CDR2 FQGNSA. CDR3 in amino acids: CASSSYLGYEQYF. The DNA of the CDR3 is TGTGCCAGCAGCTCCTACCTCGGCTACGAGCAGTACTTC.

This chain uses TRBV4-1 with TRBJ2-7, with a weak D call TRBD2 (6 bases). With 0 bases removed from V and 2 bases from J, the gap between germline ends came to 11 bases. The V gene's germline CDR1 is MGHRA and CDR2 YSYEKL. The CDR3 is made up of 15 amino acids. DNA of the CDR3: TGCGCCAGCAGCCAAGAGGCAGGAGGGGCCTACGAGCAGTACTTC. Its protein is CASSQEAGGAYEQYF.

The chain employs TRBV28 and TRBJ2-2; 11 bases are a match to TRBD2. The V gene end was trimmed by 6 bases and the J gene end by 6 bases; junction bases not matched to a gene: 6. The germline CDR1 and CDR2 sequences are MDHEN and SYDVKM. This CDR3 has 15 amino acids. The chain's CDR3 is CASRDHSGRAGELFF. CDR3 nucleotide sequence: TGTGCCAGCAGGGACCATAGCGGGAGGGCCGGGGAGCTGTTTTTT.

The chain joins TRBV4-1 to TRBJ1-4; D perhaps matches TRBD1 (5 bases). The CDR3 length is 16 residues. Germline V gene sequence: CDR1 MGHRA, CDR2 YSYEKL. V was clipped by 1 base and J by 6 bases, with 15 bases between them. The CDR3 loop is CASSQATGPIYEKLFF. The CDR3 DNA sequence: TGCGCCAGCAGCCAAGCAACAGGCCCTATTTATGAAAAACTGTTTTTT.

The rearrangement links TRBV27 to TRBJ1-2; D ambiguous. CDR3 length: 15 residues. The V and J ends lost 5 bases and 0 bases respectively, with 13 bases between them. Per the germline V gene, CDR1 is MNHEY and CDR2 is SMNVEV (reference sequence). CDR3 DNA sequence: TGTGCCAGCAGTCTTTTTTTCTACCCTAACTATGGCTACACCTTC. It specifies CASSLFFYPNYGYTF.

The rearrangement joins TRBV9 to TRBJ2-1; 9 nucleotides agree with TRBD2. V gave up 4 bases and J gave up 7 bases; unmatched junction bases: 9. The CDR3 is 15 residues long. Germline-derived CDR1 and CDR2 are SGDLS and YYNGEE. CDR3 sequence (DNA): TGTGCCAGCAGCCCCTTAGCGGGAGCCGGGAATGAGCAGTTCTTC. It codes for CASSPLAGAGNEQFF. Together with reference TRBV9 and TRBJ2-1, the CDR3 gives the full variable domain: DSGVTQTPKHLITATGQRVTLRCSPRSGDLSVYWYQQSLDQGLQFLIQYYNGEERAKGNILERFSAQQFPDLHSELNLSSLELGDSALYFCASSPLAGAGNEQFFGPGTRLTVL.

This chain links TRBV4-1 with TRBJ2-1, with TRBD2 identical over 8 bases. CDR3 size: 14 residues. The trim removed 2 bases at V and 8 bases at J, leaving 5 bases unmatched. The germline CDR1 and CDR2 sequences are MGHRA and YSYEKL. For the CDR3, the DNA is TGCGCCAGCAGCCAACTGAGTAGCGGGGATGAGCAGTTCTTC. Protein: CASSQLSSGDEQFF.

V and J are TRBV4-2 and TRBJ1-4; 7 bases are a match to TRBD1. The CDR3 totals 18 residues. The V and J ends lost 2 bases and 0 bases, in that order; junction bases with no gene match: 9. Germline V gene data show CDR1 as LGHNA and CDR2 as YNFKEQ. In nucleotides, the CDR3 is TGTGCCAGCAGCCAAAGGGACAGCACCCTTTCAACTAATGAAAAACTGTTTTTT. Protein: CASSQRDSTLSTNEKLFF.

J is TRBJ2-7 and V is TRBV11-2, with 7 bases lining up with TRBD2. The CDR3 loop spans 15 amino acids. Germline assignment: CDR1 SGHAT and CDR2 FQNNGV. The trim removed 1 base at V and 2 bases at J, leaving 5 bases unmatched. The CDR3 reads CASSLAGGPPYEQYF. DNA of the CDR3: TGTGCCAGCAGCTTAGCGGGGGGACCCCCCTACGAGCAGTACTTC. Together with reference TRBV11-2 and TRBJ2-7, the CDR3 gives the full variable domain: EAGVAQSPRYKIIEKRQSVAFWCNPISGHATLYWYQQILGQGPKLLIQFQNNGVVDDSQLPKDRFSAERLKGVDSTLKIQPAKLEDSAVYLCASSLAGGPPYEQYFGPGTRLTVT.

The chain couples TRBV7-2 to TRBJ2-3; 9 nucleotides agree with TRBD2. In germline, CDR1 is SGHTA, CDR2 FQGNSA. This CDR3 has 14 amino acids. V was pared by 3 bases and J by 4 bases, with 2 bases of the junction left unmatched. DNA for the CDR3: TGTGCCAGCAGCTTGGGACTAGCACCAGATACGCAGTATTTT. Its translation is CASSLGLAPDTQYF.

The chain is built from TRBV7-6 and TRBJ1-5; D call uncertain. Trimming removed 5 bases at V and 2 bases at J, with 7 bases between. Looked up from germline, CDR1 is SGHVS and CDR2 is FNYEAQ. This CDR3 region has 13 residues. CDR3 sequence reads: CASSPGGNQPQHF. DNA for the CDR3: TGTGCCAGCAGCCCGGGTGGCAATCAGCCCCAGCATTTT.

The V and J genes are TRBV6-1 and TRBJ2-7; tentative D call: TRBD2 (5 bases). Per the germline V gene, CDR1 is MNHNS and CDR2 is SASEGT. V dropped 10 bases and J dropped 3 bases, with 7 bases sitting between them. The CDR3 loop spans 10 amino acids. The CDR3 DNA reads TGTGCCACCGGAGGCTACGAGCAGTACTTC. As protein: CATGGYEQYF.

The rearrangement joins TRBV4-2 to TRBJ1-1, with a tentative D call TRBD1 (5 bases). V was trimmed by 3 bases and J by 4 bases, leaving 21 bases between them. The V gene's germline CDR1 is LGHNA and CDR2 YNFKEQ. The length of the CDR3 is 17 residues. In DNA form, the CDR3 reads TGTGCCAGCAGCCAGAAGGTTCCCCGGGACTATTTCACTGAAGCTTTCTTT. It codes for CASSQKVPRDYFTEAFF.

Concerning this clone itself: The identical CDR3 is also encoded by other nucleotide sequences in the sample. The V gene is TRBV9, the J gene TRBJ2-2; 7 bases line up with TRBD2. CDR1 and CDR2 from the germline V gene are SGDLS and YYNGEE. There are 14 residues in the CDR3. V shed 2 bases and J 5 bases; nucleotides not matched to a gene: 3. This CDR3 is CASSVGGGTGELFF. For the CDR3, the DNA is TGTGCCAGCAGCGTGGGGGGAGGGACCGGGGAGCTGTTTTTT.

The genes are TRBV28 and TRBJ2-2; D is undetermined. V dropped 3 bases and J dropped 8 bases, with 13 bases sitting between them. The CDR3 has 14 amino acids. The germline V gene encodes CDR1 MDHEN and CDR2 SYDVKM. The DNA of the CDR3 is TGTGCCAGCAGTTTTACTCCCCCGTGGGGGGAGCTGTTTTTT. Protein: CASSFTPPWGELFF.

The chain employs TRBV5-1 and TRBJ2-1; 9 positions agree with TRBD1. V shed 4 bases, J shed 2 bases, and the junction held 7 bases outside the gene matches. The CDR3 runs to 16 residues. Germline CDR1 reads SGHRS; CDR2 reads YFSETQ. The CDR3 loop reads CASSPRQGVTYNEQFF. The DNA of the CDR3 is TGCGCCAGCAGCCCCCGACAGGGGGTAACCTACAATGAGCAGTTCTTC. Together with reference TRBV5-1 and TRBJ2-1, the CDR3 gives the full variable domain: KAGVTQTPRYLIKTRGQQVTLSCSPISGHRSVSWYQQTPGQGLQFLFEYFSETQRNKGNFPGRFSGRQFSNSRSEMNVSTLELGDSALYLCASSPRQGVTYNEQFFGPGTRLTVL.

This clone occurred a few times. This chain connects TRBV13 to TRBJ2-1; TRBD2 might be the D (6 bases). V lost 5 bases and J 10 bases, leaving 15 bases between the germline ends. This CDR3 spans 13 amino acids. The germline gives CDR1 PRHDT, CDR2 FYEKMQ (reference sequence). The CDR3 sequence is CASSTRDFNEQFF. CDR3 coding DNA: TGTGCCAGCAGCACACGGGACTTCAACGAGCAGTTCTTC.

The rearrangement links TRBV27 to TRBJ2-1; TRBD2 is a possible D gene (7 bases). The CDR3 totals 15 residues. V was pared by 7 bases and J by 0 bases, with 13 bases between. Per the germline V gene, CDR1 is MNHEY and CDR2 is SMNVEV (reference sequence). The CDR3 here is CASTLGGASYNEQFF. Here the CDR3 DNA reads TGTGCCAGCACCTTGGGGGGGGCCTCCTACAATGAGCAGTTCTTC.

CDR3 region: CASTPGGPLYEQYF. The CDR3 DNA reads TGTGCCAGCACACCGGGAGGGCCGCTGTACGAGCAGTACTTC. This sequence joins TRBV6-1 and TRBJ2-5, with 8 nucleotides matching TRBD2. The J call may be in error: the DNA end matches TRBJ2-7 better. Germline CDR1 and CDR2: MNHNS and SASEGT. The CDR3 is 14 amino acids.

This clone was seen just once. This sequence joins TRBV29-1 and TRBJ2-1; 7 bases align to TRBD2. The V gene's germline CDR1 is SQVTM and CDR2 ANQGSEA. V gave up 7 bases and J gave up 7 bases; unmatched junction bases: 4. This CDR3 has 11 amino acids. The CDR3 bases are TGCAGCGAGACTAGCAGGAATGAGCAGTTCTTC. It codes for CSETSRNEQFF.